The clone carrying this T cell receptor beta chain was recorded many times. These data are taken from a study of blood T cell repertoires in COVID-19. Turning to the study itself: Nucleic acid was either cDNA or gDNA, and it came from T cells, B-cell-depleted T cells, or PBMCs.

Trimming removed 9 bases at V and 3 bases at J, with 20 bases between. The CDR3 sequence is 15 residues long. CDR1 SGHVS and CDR2 FQNEAQ come from the germline V gene. Profiling relied on immunoSEQ multiplex PCR, and the TCRdb table lists in-frame clones only, not all of them. The sample lists fewer than 350,000 clones; around 85% were seen once. In terms of age and location, participants ranged from roughly 18 to 95 years and lived in approximately 24 US areas. A COVID-19 case was met by exposed participants within 2 weeks before study entry. The sample was PBMCs or T cells enriched from blood (not recorded which). The chain couples TRBV7-8 to TRBJ1-1; tentative D call: TRBD1 (6 bases). The origin of this receptor is a woman under 40 who had been exposed to COVID-19. For the CDR3, the DNA is TGTGCCAGTGGACAGCGCCAGGGGATTCACACTGAAGCTTTCTTT. This encodes CASGQRQGIHTEAFF.